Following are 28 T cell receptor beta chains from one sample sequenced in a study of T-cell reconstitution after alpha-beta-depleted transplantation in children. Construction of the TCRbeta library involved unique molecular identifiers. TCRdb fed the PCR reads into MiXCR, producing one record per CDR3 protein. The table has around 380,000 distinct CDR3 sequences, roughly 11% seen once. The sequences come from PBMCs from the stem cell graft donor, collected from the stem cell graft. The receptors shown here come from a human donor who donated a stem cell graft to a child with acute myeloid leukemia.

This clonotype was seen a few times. Here the CDR3 DNA reads TGTGCCAGCAGCTTAACGGAGGGGCCCGATACGCAGTATTTT. Translation: CASSLTEGPDTQYF. The rearrangement links TRBV7-3 to TRBJ2-3, with D possibly matching TRBD2 (6 bases). Trimming removed 0 bases at V and 6 bases at J, with 10 bases between. CDR3 length: 14 amino acids. Per germline, CDR1 SGHTA and CDR2 FQGTGA.

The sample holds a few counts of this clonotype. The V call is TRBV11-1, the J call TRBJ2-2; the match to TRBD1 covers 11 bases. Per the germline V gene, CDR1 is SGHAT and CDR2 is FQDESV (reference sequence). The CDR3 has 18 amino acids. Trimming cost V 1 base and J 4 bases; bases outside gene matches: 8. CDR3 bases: TGTGCCAGCAGCTTAGGGCCCCCTGGGACAGGGGGCACCGGGGAGCTGTTTTTT. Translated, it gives CASSLGPPGTGGTGELFF.

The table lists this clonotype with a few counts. The CDR3 DNA is TGTGCCAGCAGCTTAGGTGTGACAGATGGCTACACCTTC. Translated: CASSLGVTDGYTF. V usage is TRBV7-9 and J usage is TRBJ1-2; D perhaps matches TRBD1 (5 bases). In germline, CDR1 is SEHNR, CDR2 FQNEAQ (reference sequence). The germline V and J ends were trimmed by 1 base and 6 bases, with 9 bases remaining between them. The CDR3 loop spans 13 amino acids.

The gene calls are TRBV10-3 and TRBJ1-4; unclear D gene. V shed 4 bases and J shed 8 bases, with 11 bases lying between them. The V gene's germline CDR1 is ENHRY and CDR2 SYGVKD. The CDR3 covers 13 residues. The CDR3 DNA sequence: TGTGCCATCAGTGCCGCAGAAGAGGAAAAACTGTTTTTT. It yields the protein CAISAAEEEKLFF.

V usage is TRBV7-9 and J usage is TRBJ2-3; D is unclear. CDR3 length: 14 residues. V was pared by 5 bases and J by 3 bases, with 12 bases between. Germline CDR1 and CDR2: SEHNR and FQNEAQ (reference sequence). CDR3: CASSAWARTDTQYF. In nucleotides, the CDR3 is TGTGCCAGCAGCGCCTGGGCGCGAACAGATACGCAGTATTTT.

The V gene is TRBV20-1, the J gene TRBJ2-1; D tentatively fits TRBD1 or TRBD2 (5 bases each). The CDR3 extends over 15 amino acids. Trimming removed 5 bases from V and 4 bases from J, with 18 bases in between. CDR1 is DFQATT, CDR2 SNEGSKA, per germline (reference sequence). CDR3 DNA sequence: TGCAGTGCTCAAAACCGGGACGGATTATACAATGAGCAGTTCTTC. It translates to CSAQNRDGLYNEQFF.

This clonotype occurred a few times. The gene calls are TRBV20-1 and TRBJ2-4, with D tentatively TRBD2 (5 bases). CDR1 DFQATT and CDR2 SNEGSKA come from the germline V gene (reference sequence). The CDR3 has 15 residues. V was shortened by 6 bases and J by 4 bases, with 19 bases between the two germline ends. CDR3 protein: CSALTMDFQKNIQYF. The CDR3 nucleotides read TGCAGTGCCCTTACCATGGACTTCCAGAAAAACATTCAGTACTTC.

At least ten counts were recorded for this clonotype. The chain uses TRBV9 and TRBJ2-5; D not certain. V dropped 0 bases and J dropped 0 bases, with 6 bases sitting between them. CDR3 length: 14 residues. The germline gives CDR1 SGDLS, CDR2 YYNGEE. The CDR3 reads CASSVGNNQETQYF. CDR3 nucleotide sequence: TGTGCCAGCAGCGTAGGCAACAACCAAGAGACCCAGTACTTC.

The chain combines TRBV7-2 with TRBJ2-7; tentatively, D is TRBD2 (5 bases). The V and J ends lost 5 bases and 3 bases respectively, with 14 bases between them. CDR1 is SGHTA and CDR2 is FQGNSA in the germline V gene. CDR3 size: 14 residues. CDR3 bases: TGTGCCAGCAGCCCCAGCGGCTCCCTCTACGAGCAGTACTTC. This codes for CASSPSGSLYEQYF.

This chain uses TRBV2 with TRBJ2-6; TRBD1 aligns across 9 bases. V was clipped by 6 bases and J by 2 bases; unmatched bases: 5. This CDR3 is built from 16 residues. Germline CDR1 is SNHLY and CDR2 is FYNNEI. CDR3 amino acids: CASRGTGTTGANVLTF. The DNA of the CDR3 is TGTGCCAGCAGAGGGACAGGGACTACTGGGGCCAACGTCCTGACTTTC.

The CDR3 bases are TGCAGCGTTGATATAAGGGGTTGGAGGTCCTACGAGCAGTACTTC. Translation gives CSVDIRGWRSYEQYF. The V gene is TRBV29-1, the J gene TRBJ2-7; either TRBD1 or TRBD2 may supply D (5 bases each). The germline V gene encodes CDR1 SQVTM and CDR2 ANQGSEA. The V gene lost 3 bases and the J gene lost 1 base, with 16 bases spanning the gap. The CDR3 consists of 15 residues.

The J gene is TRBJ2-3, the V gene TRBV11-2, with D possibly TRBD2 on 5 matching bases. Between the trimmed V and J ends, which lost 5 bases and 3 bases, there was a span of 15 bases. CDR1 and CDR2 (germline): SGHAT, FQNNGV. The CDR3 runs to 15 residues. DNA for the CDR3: TGTGCCAGCAGCCCACGGGGAGAGCGGACAGATACGCAGTATTTT. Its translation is CASSPRGERTDTQYF.

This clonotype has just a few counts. In DNA form, the CDR3 reads TGCGCCAGCGGGGGAACCGGGGAGGTTGGTTTTGGCTACACCTTC. This codes for CASGGTGEVGFGYTF. This chain links TRBV10-2 with TRBJ1-2; D is possibly TRBD1 (5 bases). The germline V gene has CDR1 WSHSY and CDR2 SAAADI. The CDR3 covers 15 residues. V gave up 8 bases and J gave up 7 bases, with 23 bases separating them.

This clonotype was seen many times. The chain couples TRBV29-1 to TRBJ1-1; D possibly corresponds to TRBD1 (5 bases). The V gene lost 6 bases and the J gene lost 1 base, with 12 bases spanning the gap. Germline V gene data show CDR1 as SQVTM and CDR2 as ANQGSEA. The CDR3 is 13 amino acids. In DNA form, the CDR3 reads TGCAGCGTCTCGACAGCGCCGAACACTGAAGCTTTCTTT. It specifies CSVSTAPNTEAFF.

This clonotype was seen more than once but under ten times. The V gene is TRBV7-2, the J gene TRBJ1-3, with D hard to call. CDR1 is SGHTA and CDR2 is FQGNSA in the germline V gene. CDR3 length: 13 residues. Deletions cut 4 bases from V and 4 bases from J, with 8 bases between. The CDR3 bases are TGTGCCAGCAGCTCTAGCTTGGGAAACACCATATATTTT. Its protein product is CASSSSLGNTIYF.

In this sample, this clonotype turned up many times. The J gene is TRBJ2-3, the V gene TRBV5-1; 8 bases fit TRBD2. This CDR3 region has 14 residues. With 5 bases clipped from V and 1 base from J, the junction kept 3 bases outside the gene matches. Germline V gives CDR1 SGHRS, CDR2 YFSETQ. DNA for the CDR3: TGCGCCAGCAGACCACTAGCGGGCACAGATACGCAGTATTTT. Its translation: CASRPLAGTDTQYF.

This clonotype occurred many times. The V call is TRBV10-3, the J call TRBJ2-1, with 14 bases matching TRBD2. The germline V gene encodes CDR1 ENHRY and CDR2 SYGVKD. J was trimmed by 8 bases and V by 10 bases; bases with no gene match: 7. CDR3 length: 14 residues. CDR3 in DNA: TGTGCCACTCGGACTAGCGGGAGGAGCGATGAGCAGTTCTTC. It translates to CATRTSGRSDEQFF.

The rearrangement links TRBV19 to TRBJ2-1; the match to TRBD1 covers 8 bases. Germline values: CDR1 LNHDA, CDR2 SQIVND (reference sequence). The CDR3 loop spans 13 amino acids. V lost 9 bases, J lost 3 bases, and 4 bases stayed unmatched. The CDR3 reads CASRDRSYNEQFF. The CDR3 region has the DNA TGTGCCAGCCGGGACAGGAGCTACAATGAGCAGTTCTTC. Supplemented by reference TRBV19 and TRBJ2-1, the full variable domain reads DGGITQSPKYLFRKEGQNVTLSCEQNLNHDAMYWYRQDPGQGLRLIYYSQIVNDFQKGDIAEGYSVSREKKESFPLTVTSAQKNPTAFYLCASRDRSYNEQFFGPGTRLTVL.

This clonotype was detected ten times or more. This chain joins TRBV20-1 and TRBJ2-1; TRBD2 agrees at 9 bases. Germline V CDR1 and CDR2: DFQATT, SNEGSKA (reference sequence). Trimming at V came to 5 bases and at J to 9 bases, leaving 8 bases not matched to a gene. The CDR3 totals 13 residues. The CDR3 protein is CSASGTSNGEQFF. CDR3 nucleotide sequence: TGCAGTGCTTCCGGGACTAGCAACGGTGAGCAGTTCTTC.

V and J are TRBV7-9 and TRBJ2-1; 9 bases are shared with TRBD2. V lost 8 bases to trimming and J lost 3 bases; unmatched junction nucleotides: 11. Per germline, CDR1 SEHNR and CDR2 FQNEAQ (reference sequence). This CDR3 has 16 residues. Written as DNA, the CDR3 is TGTGCCAGCGCCAACGGGGCTAGCGGGATCTACAATGAGCAGTTCTTC. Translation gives CASANGASGIYNEQFF.

The CDR3 DNA sequence: TGCAGCGTTGAGGGGGTAGAGGGGTACCAAGAGACCCAGTACTTC. Its translation: CSVEGVEGYQETQYF. The chain recombines TRBV29-1 with TRBJ2-5, with D tentatively TRBD1 or TRBD2 (5 bases each). The germline V gene encodes CDR1 SQVTM and CDR2 ANQGSEA. This CDR3 spans 15 amino acids. Trimming took 3 bases from V and 0 from J, leaving 14 bases between them.

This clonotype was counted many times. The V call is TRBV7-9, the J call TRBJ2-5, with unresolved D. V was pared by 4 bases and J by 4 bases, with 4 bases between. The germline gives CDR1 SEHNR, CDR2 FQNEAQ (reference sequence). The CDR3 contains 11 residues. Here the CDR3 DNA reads TGTGCCAGCAGCTCTAGAGAGACCCAGTACTTC. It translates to CASSSRETQYF.

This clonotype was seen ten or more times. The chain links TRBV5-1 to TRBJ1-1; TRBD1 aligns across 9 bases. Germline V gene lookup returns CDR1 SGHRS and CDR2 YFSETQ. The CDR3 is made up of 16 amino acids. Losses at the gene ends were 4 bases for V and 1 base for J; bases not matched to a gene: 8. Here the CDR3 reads CASSTGQGPSNTEAFF. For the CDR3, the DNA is TGCGCCAGCAGCACAGGACAGGGGCCATCGAACACTGAAGCTTTCTTT. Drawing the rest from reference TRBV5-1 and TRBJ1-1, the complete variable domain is KAGVTQTPRYLIKTRGQQVTLSCSPISGHRSVSWYQQTPGQGLQFLFEYFSETQRNKGNFPGRFSGRQFSNSRSEMNVSTLELGDSALYLCASSTGQGPSNTEAFFGQGTRLTVV.

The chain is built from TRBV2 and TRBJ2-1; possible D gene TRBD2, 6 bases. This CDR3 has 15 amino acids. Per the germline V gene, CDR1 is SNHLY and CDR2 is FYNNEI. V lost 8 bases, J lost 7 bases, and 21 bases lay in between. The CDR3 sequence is CASSTMGGRRNEQFF. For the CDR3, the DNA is TGTGCCAGCTCAACAATGGGGGGTCGACGAAATGAGCAGTTCTTC.

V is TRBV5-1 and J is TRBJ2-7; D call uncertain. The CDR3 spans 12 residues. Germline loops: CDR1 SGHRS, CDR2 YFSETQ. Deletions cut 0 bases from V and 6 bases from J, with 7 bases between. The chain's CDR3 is CASSLDPREQYF. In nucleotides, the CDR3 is TGCGCCAGCAGCTTGGACCCCCGCGAGCAGTACTTC. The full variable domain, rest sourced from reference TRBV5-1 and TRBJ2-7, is KAGVTQTPRYLIKTRGQQVTLSCSPISGHRSVSWYQQTPGQGLQFLFEYFSETQRNKGNFPGRFSGRQFSNSRSEMNVSTLELGDSALYLCASSLDPREQYFGPGTRLTVT.

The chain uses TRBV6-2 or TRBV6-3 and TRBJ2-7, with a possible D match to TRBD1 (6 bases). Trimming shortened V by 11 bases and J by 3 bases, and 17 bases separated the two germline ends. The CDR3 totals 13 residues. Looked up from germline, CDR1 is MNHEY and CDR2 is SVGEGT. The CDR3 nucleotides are TGTGCCGTCAACCGGGACAAGTTCTACGAGCAGTACTTC. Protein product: CAVNRDKFYEQYF.

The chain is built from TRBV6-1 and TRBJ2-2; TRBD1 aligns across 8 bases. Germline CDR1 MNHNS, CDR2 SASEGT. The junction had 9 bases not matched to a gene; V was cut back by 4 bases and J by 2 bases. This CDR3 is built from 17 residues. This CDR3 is CASSAPTGAHNTGELFF. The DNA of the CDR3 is TGTGCCAGCAGTGCGCCGACAGGGGCCCACAACACCGGGGAGCTGTTTTTT.

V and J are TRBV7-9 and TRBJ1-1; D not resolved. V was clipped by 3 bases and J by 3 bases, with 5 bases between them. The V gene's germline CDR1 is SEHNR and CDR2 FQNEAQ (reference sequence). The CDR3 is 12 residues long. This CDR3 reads CASSFTYTEAFF. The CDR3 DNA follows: TGTGCCAGCAGCTTCACTTACACTGAAGCTTTCTTT.